These 30 T cell receptor beta chains originate from one sample sequenced in a study of patients and donors after allogeneic stem cell transplantation. TCRdb reprocessed the RT-PCR reads with MiXCR, giving one entry per CDR3 protein. Found here are 400,000 to 450,000 distinct CDR3 sequences, roughly 17% of them singletons; the top ten hold less than 8.5%. Sequencing was performed on blood, either unsorted or a sorted T cell fraction (not recorded which). The receptors were sampled from a human donor who was either an allogeneic HSCT recipient or a stem cell or donor lymphocyte infusion donor (not recorded which). It is not recorded whose cells these are; they may come from a transplant donor.

This clonotype came up many times. This chain joins TRBV20-1 and TRBJ2-5; 7 bases agree with TRBD1. V was clipped by 5 bases and J by 1 base; unmatched bases: 4. CDR3 length equals 13 residues. The V gene's germline CDR1 is DFQATT and CDR2 SNEGSKA (reference sequence). CDR3 residues: CSASGGAQETQYF. CDR3 DNA: TGCAGTGCTTCAGGGGGAGCCCAAGAGACCCAGTACTTC.

This clonotype occurred many times. The chain uses TRBV7-3 and TRBJ2-4; no reliable D call. The CDR3 is 14 amino acids. The V and J ends lost 5 bases and 0 bases respectively, with 8 bases between them. CDR1 is SGHTA, CDR2 FQGTGA, per germline. CDR3 nucleotide sequence: TGTGCCAGCAGCCCCCCGGCAGCCAAAAACATTCAGTACTTC. Translated, it gives CASSPPAAKNIQYF.

This clonotype was recorded many times. The chain is built from TRBV7-3 and TRBJ2-1, with 11 bases aligning to TRBD2. CDR1 and CDR2 from the germline V gene are SGHTA and FQGTGA. Trimming removed 0 bases from V and 2 bases from J; junction bases left unmatched: 0. The CDR3 length is 16 residues. For the CDR3, the DNA is TGTGCCAGCAGCTTAACTAGCGGGAGGGCCTACAATGAGCAGTTCTTC. It codes for CASSLTSGRAYNEQFF.

This clonotype was counted once. V and J are TRBV7-9 and TRBJ2-1; the D gene is possibly TRBD1 (5 bases). Germline CDR1 is SEHNR and CDR2 is FQNEAQ (reference sequence). The CDR3 has 13 residues. V shed 4 bases and J shed 8 bases, with 12 bases lying between them. The CDR3 bases are TGTGCCAGCAGCTCTCGTCAGGGCGATGAGCAGTTCTTC. Translation gives CASSSRQGDEQFF.

This chain links TRBV11-1 with TRBJ2-5; 9 bases are shared with TRBD2. The CDR3 has 17 residues. CDR1 and CDR2 from the germline V gene are SGHAT and FQDESV (reference sequence). V shed 5 bases and J 0 bases; nucleotides not matched to a gene: 10. The CDR3 nucleotides are TGTGCCAGCAGCCCACGACTAGCGGCTATGTACCAAGAGACCCAGTACTTC. Translated, it gives CASSPRLAAMYQETQYF. Supplemented by reference TRBV11-1 and TRBJ2-5, the full variable domain reads EAEVAQSPRYKITEKSQAVAFWCDPISGHATLYWYRQILGQGPELLVQFQDESVVDDSQLPKDRFSAERLKGVDSTLKIQPAELGDSAMYLCASSPRLAAMYQETQYFGPGTRLLVL.

In this sample, this clonotype turned up a few times. The V gene is TRBV6-5, the J gene TRBJ1-6; 7 positions match TRBD1. Trimming removed 4 bases from V and 10 bases from J; junction bases left unmatched: 10. The CDR3 sequence is 15 residues long. Germline values: CDR1 MNHEY, CDR2 SVGAGI. The CDR3 nucleotides are TGTGCCAGCAGTTCGGGACAGTCAGGGAGGTCACCCCTCCACTTT. Protein sequence: CASSSGQSGRSPLHF.

This clonotype occurred a few times. The chain employs TRBV3-1 and TRBJ2-1; TRBD2 matches 12 bases. The length of the CDR3 is 16 residues. Per the germline V gene, CDR1 is LGHDT and CDR2 is YNNKEL (reference sequence). V was pared by 1 base and J by 10 bases, with 8 bases of the junction left unmatched. The CDR3 DNA sequence: TGTGCCAGCAGCCAAGCTCTAGCGGGAGGGCCTAAGGAGCAGTTCTTC. This codes for CASSQALAGGPKEQFF.

The V and J genes are TRBV5-6 and TRBJ2-1; D not certain. There are 13 residues in the CDR3. The germline V gene has CDR1 SGHDT and CDR2 YYEEEE. Trimming shortened V by 1 base and J by 8 bases, and 10 bases separated the two germline ends. This chain's CDR3 is CASSLTTGDEQFF. CDR3 DNA sequence: TGTGCCAGCAGCTTGACCACCGGCGATGAGCAGTTCTTC.

This clonotype was seen a few times. This chain uses TRBV20-1 with TRBJ2-7, with TRBD1 as a possible D gene (6 bases). From germline, CDR1 is DFQATT and CDR2 SNEGSKA (reference sequence). This CDR3 contains 15 residues. V shed 1 base and J shed 2 bases, with 15 bases lying between them. CDR3 sequence (DNA): TGCAGTGCTAGAGTAAACAGGGAGCAGGCCTACGAGCAGTACTTC. This encodes CSARVNREQAYEQYF.

This clonotype has at least ten counts. The chain employs TRBV4-2 and TRBJ2-3; perhaps TRBD2 as D (5 bases). Trimming cost V 4 bases and J 7 bases, with 15 bases left between them. The CDR3 sequence is 14 residues long. Germline V gives CDR1 LGHNA, CDR2 YNFKEQ. CDR3 residues: CASSLQAGLHTQYF. CDR3 nucleotide sequence: TGTGCCAGCAGCCTTCAGGCCGGACTGCATACGCAGTATTTT.

This clonotype was detected only a few times. V is TRBV24-1 and J is TRBJ2-3; TRBD2 agrees at 9 bases. The V gene end was trimmed by 1 base and the J gene end by 4 bases; junction bases not matched to a gene: 2. From germline, CDR1 is KGHDR and CDR2 SFDVKD. This CDR3 region has 15 residues. CDR3 region: CATSDLAGGADTQYF. The CDR3 bases are TGTGCCACCAGTGATTTAGCGGGAGGAGCAGATACGCAGTATTTT.

The chain is built from TRBV7-9 and TRBJ1-6; D not resolved. The germline gives CDR1 SEHNR, CDR2 FQNEAQ (reference sequence). The CDR3 spans 11 residues. The V end was cut by 2 bases, the J end by 9 bases, with 2 bases between. For the CDR3, the DNA is TGTGCCAGCAGCTTAAGTTCACCCCTCCACTTT. This sequence encodes CASSLSSPLHF.

This clonotype has a handful of counts. CDR3 nucleotides: TGCAGCGGGTTTGCGCCTGGGGCCAACGTCCTGACTTTC. Protein product: CSGFAPGANVLTF. V gene TRBV29-1 combines with J gene TRBJ2-6, with no clear D. Germline CDR1 is SQVTM and CDR2 is ANQGSEA. The CDR3 length is 13 residues. V gave up 7 bases and J gave up 2 bases, with 9 bases separating them.

This clonotype was seen a few times. V usage is TRBV5-1 and J usage is TRBJ2-2; D possibly corresponds to TRBD2 (5 bases). The germline V gene has CDR1 SGHRS and CDR2 YFSETQ. The V end was cut by 5 bases, the J end by 6 bases, with 8 bases between. This CDR3 is 12 amino acids long. CDR3 amino acids: CASSTGAGELFF. CDR3 nucleotides: TGCGCCAGCAGTACCGGGGCCGGGGAGCTGTTTTTT.

This clonotype was counted between two and nine times. V gene TRBV15 combines with J gene TRBJ2-5, with D maybe TRBD1 (5 bases). Germline values: CDR1 LNHNV, CDR2 YYDKDF (reference sequence). The V end was cut by 2 bases, the J end by 2 bases, with 12 bases between. The CDR3 loop spans 15 amino acids. CDR3 nucleotides: TGTGCCACCAGCAGAAACAGGCGGCAGCAAGAGACCCAGTACTTC. Translating it yields CATSRNRRQQETQYF. Looking up the rest from reference TRBV15 and TRBJ2-5 gives the full variable domain: DAMVIQNPRYQVTQFGKPVTLSCSQTLNHNVMYWYQQKSSQAPKLLFHYYDKDFNNEADTPDNFQSRRPNTSFCFLDIRSPGLGDTAMYLCATSRNRRQQETQYFGPGTRLLVL.

This chain's CDR3 is CASGKGGIYNEQFF. CDR3 nucleotides: TGTGCCAGCGGTAAGGGGGGCATCTACAATGAGCAGTTCTTC. The chain combines TRBV6-2 or TRBV6-3 with TRBJ2-1, with D perhaps given as TRBD1 or TRBD2 (6 bases each). The CDR3 sequence is 14 residues long. V was pared by 8 bases and J by 3 bases, with 14 bases between. Germline V gene lookup returns CDR1 MNHEY and CDR2 SVGEGT.

This clonotype has only a few counts. The V and J genes are TRBV18 and TRBJ2-3; TRBD2 agrees at 9 bases. Germline CDR1 and CDR2: KGHSH and LQKENI. J was trimmed by 2 bases and V by 2 bases; bases with no gene match: 5. CDR3 length equals 16 residues. This chain's CDR3 is CASSPWVAGDTDTQYF. CDR3 nucleotide sequence: TGTGCCAGCTCACCATGGGTAGCGGGAGACACAGATACGCAGTATTTT.

This clonotype was picked up a small number of times. The chain is built from TRBV7-3 and TRBJ1-1, with a weak D call TRBD1 (6 bases). Germline CDR1 and CDR2: SGHTA and FQGTGA. The V end was cut by 5 bases, the J end by 1 base, with 11 bases between. This CDR3 has 14 amino acids. CDR3 region: CASSPTGQNTEAFF. DNA of the CDR3: TGTGCCAGCAGCCCCACGGGACAGAACACTGAAGCTTTCTTT.

This clonotype was recorded a few times. The V and J genes are TRBV9 and TRBJ2-1; 9 nucleotides line up with TRBD2. J lost 5 bases, V lost 0 bases, and 9 bases had no gene match. The CDR3 contains 17 residues. Germline CDR1 reads SGDLS; CDR2 reads YYNGEE. In DNA form, the CDR3 reads TGTGCCAGCAGCGTAGTCGGTGCGGGAGGGCCTGACAATGAGCAGTTCTTC. As protein: CASSVVGAGGPDNEQFF.

This chain uses TRBV24-1 with TRBJ2-1, with D possibly being TRBD2 (5 bases). CDR3 length equals 11 residues. The germline V gene encodes CDR1 KGHDR and CDR2 SFDVKD. The germline V and J ends were trimmed by 7 bases and 9 bases, with 9 bases remaining between them. CDR3 bases: TGTGCCACCAGACGGGGTGGTGAGCAGTTCTTC. This sequence encodes CATRRGGEQFF.

The gene calls are TRBV6-1 and TRBJ2-2; 13 bases match TRBD2. The CDR3 contains 16 residues. Germline V gene sequence: CDR1 MNHNS, CDR2 SASEGT. V dropped 6 bases and J dropped 6; count of bases not matched to a gene: 7. CDR3 DNA: TGTGCCAGCAGACCCGGACTAGCGGGAGTCCCCGGGGAGCTGTTTTTT. Residues: CASRPGLAGVPGELFF.

The rearrangement joins TRBV20-1 to TRBJ2-7; TRBD1 aligns across 10 bases. Unmatched junction bases numbered 3, after V lost 0 bases and J lost 4 bases. The CDR3 covers 14 residues. Per germline, CDR1 DFQATT and CDR2 SNEGSKA (reference sequence). As DNA, the CDR3 is TGCAGTGCTAGAGAAGGGACAGGGGCGTACGAGCAGTACTTC. Amino acid sequence: CSAREGTGAYEQYF.

This chain links TRBV19 with TRBJ1-2; weak D call: TRBD1 (5 bases). CDR1 is LNHDA, CDR2 SQIVND, per germline (reference sequence). V was trimmed by 6 bases and J by 6 bases, leaving 17 bases between them. The CDR3 is 14 amino acids. CDR3 residues: CASSVVRGEDGYTF. The CDR3 region has the DNA TGTGCCAGTAGCGTGGTCCGAGGGGAAGATGGCTACACCTTC.

The V and J genes are TRBV12-3 or TRBV12-4 and TRBJ2-1; D possibly matches TRBD1 or TRBD2 (6 bases each). The CDR3 runs 14 residues. The V end was cut by 3 bases, the J end by 8 bases, with 14 bases between. The CDR3 region has the DNA TGTGCCAGCAGTTTTAAGGCCGGGGGCCATGAGCAGTTCTTC. Translated: CASSFKAGGHEQFF.

V is TRBV12-5 and J is TRBJ1-6; D is uncertain. Germline V gene data show CDR1 as LGHNT and CDR2 as FRNRAP. Trimming took off 5 bases at V and 7 bases at J, with 18 bases between the two ends. The CDR3 consists of 16 residues. Here the CDR3 reads CASGPHTPRGNSPLHF. DNA of the CDR3: TGTGCTAGTGGTCCCCACACCCCGCGGGGAAATTCACCCCTCCACTTT.

The CDR3 is CASNPGPGRETQYF. In nucleotides, the CDR3 is TGTGCCAGCAATCCCGGGCCGGGGAGGGAGACCCAGTACTTC. V gene TRBV3-1 combines with J gene TRBJ2-5; D is perhaps TRBD2 (6 bases). V shed 7 bases and J shed 5 bases, with 17 bases lying between them. CDR1 is LGHDT, CDR2 YNNKEL, per germline (reference sequence). CDR3 length: 14 amino acids.

A few counts support this clonotype. The rearrangement links TRBV21-1 to TRBJ2-7. TRBV21-1 is recorded as a pseudogene. This CDR3 has 13 residues. CDR3 residues: CASSPNPVHEQYF. The DNA of the CDR3 is TGTGCCAGCAGCCCCAACCCCGTCCACGAGCAGTACTTC.

This clonotype was found a few times. This sequence joins TRBV2 and TRBJ2-7; D is uncertain. The CDR3 spans 11 residues. Germline V CDR1 and CDR2: SNHLY, FYNNEI. Trimming pared 10 bases from V and 7 bases from J, leaving 14 bases between. The CDR3 reads CATTDAWEQYF. In DNA form, the CDR3 reads TGTGCCACCACGGATGCGTGGGAGCAGTACTTC.

The table lists this clonotype with many counts. The gene calls are TRBV5-1 and TRBJ2-6; D gene ambiguous. This CDR3 spans 15 amino acids. Germline CDR1 and CDR2: SGHRS and YFSETQ. V was pared by 0 bases and J by 0 bases, with 4 bases between. CDR3 loop: CASSLAFSGANVLTF. Written as DNA, the CDR3 is TGCGCCAGCAGCTTGGCTTTCTCTGGGGCCAACGTCCTGACTTTC.

The rearrangement links TRBV11-2 to TRBJ2-3; 7 bases match TRBD1. Looked up from germline, CDR1 is SGHAT and CDR2 is FQNNGV. The CDR3 has 17 residues. V shed 4 bases and J 6 bases; nucleotides not matched to a gene: 16. The CDR3 DNA reads TGTGCCAGCAGCTCCCGACCCCCAGGGGGAGTCGCGGATACGCAGTATTTT. This translates into CASSSRPPGGVADTQYF.